The clone carrying this TCR beta chain was counted between two and nine times. Its antigen remains unidentified. The junction does not match germline at one end; this may be a read error. As handled by the study authors: A classifier of distant metastasis in papillary thyroid cancer was built from CDR3 differences (across clinicopathological groups). TCRdb recomputed clones from the PCR reads via MiXCR. TCRdb's processing, not the authors' own work, is the source of the V and J calls. The sample gives approximately 20,000 clones, about 33% of which show up once; 9% to 10% is in the top ten. This entry belongs to a study of metastatic and nonmetastatic thyroid tumors. Whole-study context: For malignant and benign thyroid patients, tumor or nodule tissue and blood were the sources whose repertoires were compared. General observations from the study: Reported TCR beta diversity, measured in blood and tumor, was significantly higher for malignant thyroid tumors than for benign nodules.

Patients underwent thyroid surgery, and none had received any treatment before it. Material: tumor tissue. The receptor was isolated from a male donor with papillary thyroid cancer or a benign thyroid nodule (not recorded which). Some clones in this sample may be carry-over from other donors' samples.

CDR3 nucleotide sequence: TGTTCCAGCAGTGAAACGGGGAGCTCCTACGATCAGTACTTC. This encodes CSSSETGSSYDQYF. The rearrangement joins TRBV2 to TRBJ2-7; D might be TRBD2 (5 bases). Germline V gene lookup returns CDR1 SNHLY and CDR2 FYNNEI. This CDR3 is 14 amino acids long.